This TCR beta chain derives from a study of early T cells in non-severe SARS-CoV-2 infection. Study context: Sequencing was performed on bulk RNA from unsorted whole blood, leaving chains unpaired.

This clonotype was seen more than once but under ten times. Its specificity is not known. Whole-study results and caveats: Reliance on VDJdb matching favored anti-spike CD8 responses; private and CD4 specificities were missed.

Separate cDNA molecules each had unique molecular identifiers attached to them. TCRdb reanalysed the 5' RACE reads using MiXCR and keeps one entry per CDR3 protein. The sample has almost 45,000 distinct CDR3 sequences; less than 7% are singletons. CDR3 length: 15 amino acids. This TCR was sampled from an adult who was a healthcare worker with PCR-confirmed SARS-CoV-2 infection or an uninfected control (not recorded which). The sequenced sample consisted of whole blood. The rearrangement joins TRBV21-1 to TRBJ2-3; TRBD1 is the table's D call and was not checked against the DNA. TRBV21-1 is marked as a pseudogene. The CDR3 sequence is CASSHRDRGGDTQYF. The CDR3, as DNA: TGTGCCAGCAGCCACCGGGACAGGGGAGGAGATACGCAGTATTTT.